Given below is one T cell receptor beta chain in context. RNA transcripts provided the source from which TCR beta CDR3 regions were amplified. The study used the HTBI primer set for a first-round RT-PCR of the TCR CDR3. MiXCR was run by TCRdb on the multiplex PCR reads, yielding one entry per CDR3 protein. The sample comprises about 500,000 distinct CDR3 sequences, roughly 14% of which are singletons, and around 17% rests with the top ten. The data originate from a study of T cells in Graves' hyperthyroidism and ophthalmopathy. The germline CDR1 and CDR2 sequences are MGHRA and YSYEKL. Unmatched junction bases numbered 7, after V lost 0 bases and J lost 5 bases. The CDR3 is 16 amino acids.

Material: blood. The V and J genes are TRBV4-1 and TRBJ1-5; 7 bases line up with TRBD1. The TCR was taken from a woman aged 18-35 years with Graves' hyperthyroidism. CDR3 sequence: CASSQDQGQPHQPQHF. As DNA, the CDR3 is TGCGCCAGCAGCCAAGATCAGGGACAGCCACATCAGCCCCAGCATTTT.